This TCR beta chain came from a study of blood T cell repertoires in COVID-19. The overall study: Acute-phase and convalescent COVID-19 samples originated in the United States, Italy and Spain. Nucleic acid was either cDNA or gDNA, and it came from T cells, B-cell-depleted T cells, or PBMCs.

Authors' processing steps: Amplifying reference gene primers gave estimates of nucleated cell counts. The method was immunoSEQ multiplex PCR; TCRdb's version includes in-frame clones alone and lacks a portion of them. The DNA gave D and trimming, while V, J and clone size come from that table. The table includes around 300,000 clones, around nine tenths detected once. V lost 0 bases, J lost 9 bases, and 15 bases lay in between. This CDR3 contains 15 residues. CDR1 is LGHDT, CDR2 YNNKEL, per germline (reference sequence). The specimen was peripheral blood. The TCR originated in a man between 45 and 60 years old with active or convalescent COVID-19. The chain carries TRBV3-1 (or the pseudogene TRBV3-2) and TRBJ2-1; a weak D match, TRBD2 (5 bases). CDR3 in amino acids: CASSQEGLASAEQFF. CDR3 DNA: TGTGCCAGCAGCCAAGAAGGTCTAGCCTCAGCTGAGCAGTTCTTC.